The 31 T cell receptor beta chains in this list originate from one sample, sequenced in a study of blood T cell repertoires in COVID-19. This table comes from immunoSEQ multiplex PCR, and its TCRdb copy is limited to in-frame clones, with some not included. The sample records 300,000 to 400,000 clones, roughly 90% being singletons. Sequencing was done on a sample of peripheral blood. The receptors shown here come from a man between 25 and 39 years old with COVID-19, enrolled during active disease.

The V call is TRBV7-9, the J call TRBJ2-7, with a weak D call TRBD1 (5 bases). CDR1 and CDR2 from the germline V gene are SEHNR and FQNEAQ (reference sequence). Trimming removed 5 bases from V and 0 bases from J, with 11 bases in between. This CDR3 spans 14 amino acids. In nucleotides, the CDR3 is TGTGCCAGCAGCGAAAACAGGCTCTCCTACGAGCAGTACTTC. Protein product: CASSENRLSYEQYF.

The chain has TRBV19 and TRBJ1-1; the D is unclear. CDR1 and CDR2 (germline): LNHDA, SQIVND (reference sequence). The CDR3 length is 12 residues. The ends were cut back, 5 bases at V and 6 bases at J, with 10 bases in the middle. The CDR3 here is CASSFRNSEAFF. CDR3 in DNA: TGTGCCAGTAGTTTCCGTAACTCTGAAGCTTTCTTT.

The gene calls are TRBV6-5 and TRBJ2-5, with D perhaps matching TRBD2 (6 bases). Trimming removed 6 bases from V and 5 bases from J, with 19 bases in between. This CDR3 is 15 amino acids long. Germline V gene sequence: CDR1 MNHEY, CDR2 SVGAGI. The CDR3, as DNA: TGTGCCAGCAGAAAGGGACTGCCGGGGCGGGAGACCCAGTACTTC. It encodes CASRKGLPGRETQYF.

This clone showed up just a few times. The chain uses TRBV5-6 and TRBJ2-7; the D is unclear. The germline V gene encodes CDR1 SGHDT and CDR2 YYEEEE. The CDR3 spans 12 residues. Trimming removed 0 bases at V and 5 bases at J, with 6 bases between. The DNA of the CDR3 is TGTGCCAGCAGCTTGGGTCCAGACGAGCAGTACTTC. Translated: CASSLGPDEQYF.

This rearrangement joins TRBV7-9 to TRBJ2-7; possibly TRBD1 for D (6 bases). This CDR3 is built from 12 residues. The germline V gene has CDR1 SEHNR and CDR2 FQNEAQ (reference sequence). V lost 5 bases, J lost 7 bases, and 12 bases lay in between. CDR3 sequence reads: CASSPPGVEQYF. As DNA, the CDR3 is TGTGCCAGCAGCCCCCCAGGGGTTGAGCAGTACTTC.

The chain has TRBV5-1 and TRBJ2-1; the match to TRBD2 covers 10 bases. Germline trimming cut 2 bases from V and 7 bases from J; bases unmatched to any gene: 6. The germline gives CDR1 SGHRS, CDR2 YFSETQ. CDR3 length: 15 amino acids. CDR3 protein: CASSFGSGGANEQFF. CDR3 in DNA: TGCGCCAGCAGCTTCGGGAGCGGGGGGGCGAATGAGCAGTTCTTC.

The chain links TRBV11-2 to TRBJ2-1; 12 bases match TRBD2. Trimming at V came to 5 bases and at J to 8 bases, leaving 7 bases not matched to a gene. Germline V gene lookup returns CDR1 SGHAT and CDR2 FQNNGV. The CDR3 is 15 amino acids. The CDR3: CASSPTSGGWDEQFF. As DNA, the CDR3 is TGTGCCAGCAGCCCAACTAGCGGGGGGTGGGATGAGCAGTTCTTC.

The V call is TRBV18, the J call TRBJ2-1; 14 nucleotides line up with TRBD2. With 6 bases clipped from V and 1 base from J, the junction kept 8 bases outside the gene matches. The CDR3 sequence is 18 residues long. Germline CDR1 reads KGHSH; CDR2 reads LQKENI. DNA of the CDR3: TGTGCCAGCTCCCCGACTAGCGGGGGGGCCGAGTCCTACAATGAGCAGTTCTTC. Translated: CASSPTSGGAESYNEQFF.

J is TRBJ1-2 and V is TRBV15; TRBD1 aligns across 7 bases. The CDR3 contains 13 residues. Germline CDR1 reads LNHNV; CDR2 reads YYDKDF (reference sequence). The junction had 5 bases not matched to a gene; V was cut back by 5 bases and J by 5 bases. CDR3 sequence: CATSVGTDYGYTF. DNA for the CDR3: TGTGCCACCAGCGTCGGGACAGATTATGGCTACACCTTC.

V is TRBV5-1 and J is TRBJ2-7; 11 bases map to TRBD2. V gave up 0 bases and J gave up 4 bases; unmatched junction bases: 6. CDR1 is SGHRS, CDR2 YFSETQ, per germline. There are 16 residues in the CDR3. The CDR3 loop is CASSLAGGTSGYEQYF. For the CDR3, the DNA is TGCGCCAGCAGCTTGGCTGGCGGGACTAGCGGTTACGAGCAGTACTTC.

The chain carries TRBV6-2 or TRBV6-3 and TRBJ2-7; the D gene is possibly TRBD1 (6 bases). The ends were cut back, 0 bases at V and 2 bases at J, with 8 bases in the middle. The CDR3 is 14 amino acids. Germline CDR1 reads MNHEY; CDR2 reads SVGEGT. In nucleotides, the CDR3 is TGTGCCAGCAGTTACTCCTCAGGGGCCTACGAGCAGTACTTC. Translation: CASSYSSGAYEQYF.

The chain combines TRBV11-3 with TRBJ2-5; 7 positions agree with TRBD2. The V gene's germline CDR1 is SGHNT and CDR2 YENEEA. This CDR3 is 14 amino acids long. J lost 4 bases, V lost 0 bases, and 2 bases had no gene match. CDR3 nucleotides: TGTGCCAGCAGCTTAGACAGGGAGGGAGAGACCCAGTACTTC. Protein product: CASSLDREGETQYF. Complete variable domain (other parts from reference TRBV11-3 and TRBJ2-5): EAGVVQSPRYKIIEKKQPVAFWCNPISGHNTLYWYLQNLGQGPELLIRYENEEAVDDSQLPKDRFSAERLKGVDSTLKIQPAELGDSAVYLCASSLDREGETQYFGPGTRLLVL.

The rearrangement uses TRBV7-7 and TRBJ2-1; unclear D gene. V lost 4 bases and J lost 4, with 20 bases in between. In germline, CDR1 is SSHAT, CDR2 FNYEAQ (reference sequence). The length of the CDR3 is 17 residues. The CDR3 DNA is TGTGCCAGCAGCTCCTCCGTTCCGGGTACCCTTTACAATGAGCAGTTCTTC. Translating gives CASSSSVPGTLYNEQFF.

The CDR3 coding sequence is TGCGCCAGCAGCTTACTAGACAATGAGCAGTTCTTC. Amino acids: CASSLLDNEQFF. This chain connects TRBV5-1 to TRBJ2-1, with D possibly matching TRBD2 (5 bases). From germline, CDR1 is SGHRS and CDR2 YFSETQ. This CDR3 has 12 amino acids. The ends were cut back, 2 bases at V and 5 bases at J, with 5 bases in the middle.

The chain recombines TRBV9 with TRBJ2-2; tentatively, D is TRBD1 (5 bases). The CDR3 has 16 residues. The V gene's germline CDR1 is SGDLS and CDR2 YYNGEE. V dropped 0 bases and J dropped 1 base, with 10 bases sitting between them. CDR3 sequence (DNA): TGTGCCAGCAGCGTAGCTGGAACAGGGAACACCGGGGAGCTGTTTTTT. Residues: CASSVAGTGNTGELFF.

This chain connects TRBV7-9 to TRBJ2-5, with 14 bases matching TRBD2. The CDR3 consists of 16 residues. Germline V gene sequence: CDR1 SEHNR, CDR2 FQNEAQ (reference sequence). The ends lost 5 bases at V and 3 bases at J; junction bases unmatched: 5. In nucleotides, the CDR3 is TGTGCCAGCAGCATTGGACTAGCGGGAGGCAAAGAGACCCAGTACTTC. It translates to CASSIGLAGGKETQYF.

In nucleotides, the CDR3 is TGTGCCAGCAGCTCGGGGAGGAACACCGGGGAGCTGTTTTTT. It codes for CASSSGRNTGELFF. This chain joins TRBV7-3 and TRBJ2-2; tentative D call: TRBD2 (5 bases). Germline V gene data show CDR1 as SGHTA and CDR2 as FQGTGA. The CDR3 loop spans 14 amino acids. V was cut by 4 bases and J by 1 base, with 7 bases left in between.

In this sample, this clone turned up a few times. This chain uses TRBV5-4 with TRBJ1-1, with a possible D match to TRBD1 (5 bases). The CDR3 runs to 13 residues. Germline loops: CDR1 SGHNT, CDR2 YYREEE (reference sequence). Trimming took off 2 bases at V and 3 bases at J, with 8 bases between the two ends. For the CDR3, the DNA is TGTGCCAGCAGCTTAGGACAAGACACTGAAGCTTTCTTT. This sequence encodes CASSLGQDTEAFF.

V gene TRBV5-8 combines with J gene TRBJ2-7, with D possibly TRBD2 on 5 matching bases. CDR3 length: 14 residues. V was trimmed by 2 bases and J by 2 bases, leaving 11 bases between them. Germline loops: CDR1 SGHTS, CDR2 YDEGEE. The CDR3 bases are TGTGCCAGCAGCTTCAACAGCGGACCCTACGAGCAGTACTTC. As protein: CASSFNSGPYEQYF. The whole variable domain, remainder taken from reference TRBV5-8 and TRBJ2-7, is EAGVTQSPTHLIKTRGQQATLRCSPISGHTSVYWYQQALGLGLQFLLWYDEGEERNRGNFPPRFSGRQFPNYSSELNVNALELEDSALYLCASSFNSGPYEQYFGPGTRLTVT.

The sample holds a few counts of this clone. The chain combines TRBV6-2 or TRBV6-3 with TRBJ2-2; D perhaps matches TRBD2 (7 bases). V lost 4 bases, J lost 5 bases, and 23 bases lay in between. The CDR3 has 18 residues. CDR1 is MNHEY and CDR2 is SVGEGT in the germline V gene. CDR3 bases: TGTGCCAGCAGTTCCCGTGATGGCGGGGGCCCCGGGACCGGGGAGCTGTTTTTT. This sequence encodes CASSSRDGGGPGTGELFF.

The rearrangement uses TRBV7-9 and TRBJ2-4; 9 bases agree with TRBD1. The CDR3 loop spans 17 amino acids. Unmatched junction bases numbered 9, after V lost 5 bases and J lost 1 base. CDR1 and CDR2 from the germline V gene are SEHNR and FQNEAQ (reference sequence). The CDR3 is CASSDRDRDYAKNIQYF. The CDR3 nucleotides read TGTGCCAGCAGCGACAGGGACAGGGATTATGCCAAAAACATTCAGTACTTC.

V usage is TRBV27 and J usage is TRBJ2-1; a weak D match, TRBD2 (5 bases). Trimming pared 3 bases from V and 3 bases from J, leaving 12 bases between. The CDR3 totals 15 residues. Germline V CDR1 and CDR2: MNHEY, SMNVEV (reference sequence). As DNA, the CDR3 is TGTGCCAGCAGTTTGATCAGCGGAGACTACAATGAGCAGTTCTTC. Its protein product is CASSLISGDYNEQFF.

J is TRBJ2-7 and V is TRBV27; 7 bases match TRBD1. The trim removed 4 bases at V and 0 bases at J, leaving 6 bases unmatched. Germline V gene data show CDR1 as MNHEY and CDR2 as SMNVEV (reference sequence). The CDR3 spans 15 residues. CDR3 bases: TGTGCCAGCAGTTCGACAGGGATATTCTCCTACGAGCAGTACTTC. Protein: CASSSTGIFSYEQYF.

The J gene is TRBJ2-3, the V gene TRBV2; maybe TRBD2 (5 bases). V was cut by 5 bases and J by 2 bases, with 14 bases left in between. This CDR3 region has 15 residues. Germline CDR1 reads SNHLY; CDR2 reads FYNNEI. CDR3 in DNA: TGTGCCAGCAGTTCGCATATGACTATCACAGATACGCAGTATTTT. Its translation: CASSSHMTITDTQYF.

The CDR3 DNA is TGTGCCAGCAGTTACTCGACGGGCGGGGCCACCTACGAGCAGTACTTC. It translates to CASSYSTGGATYEQYF. This rearrangement joins TRBV6-5 to TRBJ2-7; possibly TRBD2 for D (6 bases). V was clipped by 0 bases and J by 2 bases, with 14 bases between them. The CDR3 length is 16 residues. Germline V gives CDR1 MNHEY, CDR2 SVGAGI.

The chain carries TRBV7-9 and TRBJ1-6; possible D gene TRBD1, 6 bases. Germline assignment: CDR1 SEHNR and CDR2 FQNEAQ (reference sequence). The CDR3 length is 15 residues. V dropped 4 bases and J dropped 10 bases, with 17 bases sitting between them. CDR3 amino acids: CASSSYRDRSSPLHF. CDR3 DNA sequence: TGTGCCAGCAGCTCGTACAGGGATCGAAGCTCACCCCTCCACTTT.

The chain uses TRBV6-5 and TRBJ2-1; D possibly corresponds to TRBD1 (5 bases). V gave up 0 bases and J gave up 9 bases, with 18 bases separating them. In germline, CDR1 is MNHEY, CDR2 SVGAGI. The CDR3 is 16 residues long. The CDR3: CASSYSITGSSGEQFF. CDR3 DNA: TGTGCCAGCAGTTACTCTATAACAGGCTCATCTGGTGAGCAGTTCTTC.

J is TRBJ1-6 and V is TRBV2; no clear D gene. The germline V and J ends were trimmed by 3 bases and 0 bases, with 6 bases remaining between them. Germline CDR1 reads SNHLY; CDR2 reads FYNNEI. This CDR3 spans 15 amino acids. The CDR3: CASSDEGSYNSPLHF. For the CDR3, the DNA is TGTGCCAGCAGTGACGAGGGCTCCTATAATTCACCCCTCCACTTT.

This clone showed up just a few times. This rearrangement joins TRBV9 to TRBJ2-7; 8 bases match TRBD2. V was clipped by 3 bases and J by 7 bases; unmatched bases: 12. Germline V gives CDR1 SGDLS, CDR2 YYNGEE. The CDR3 covers 15 residues. The CDR3 reads CASSAKAGVAGEQYF. The CDR3 nucleotides read TGTGCCAGCAGCGCAAAAGCGGGAGTCGCGGGAGAGCAGTACTTC. Filled out from reference TRBV9 and TRBJ2-7, the complete variable domain reads DSGVTQTPKHLITATGQRVTLRCSPRSGDLSVYWYQQSLDQGLQFLIQYYNGEERAKGNILERFSAQQFPDLHSELNLSSLELGDSALYFCASSAKAGVAGEQYFGPGTRLTVT.

The chain carries TRBV7-2 and TRBJ1-1; D may be TRBD1 (5 bases). There are 16 residues in the CDR3. The germline V and J ends were trimmed by 5 bases and 1 base, with 17 bases remaining between them. CDR1 SGHTA and CDR2 FQGNSA come from the germline V gene. CDR3 amino acids: CASSPDITRSNTEAFF. DNA for the CDR3: TGTGCCAGCAGCCCGGACATAACGAGGTCGAACACTGAAGCTTTCTTT.

The CDR3 loop is CASSLIDRGGTEAFF. DNA for the CDR3: TGCGCCAGCAGCTTGATTGACCGGGGGGGCACTGAAGCTTTCTTT. The rearrangement uses TRBV5-1 and TRBJ1-1; possible D gene TRBD1, 5 bases. Germline loops: CDR1 SGHRS, CDR2 YFSETQ. CDR3 length equals 15 residues. Trimming stripped 1 base from V and 4 bases from J, with 14 bases between.